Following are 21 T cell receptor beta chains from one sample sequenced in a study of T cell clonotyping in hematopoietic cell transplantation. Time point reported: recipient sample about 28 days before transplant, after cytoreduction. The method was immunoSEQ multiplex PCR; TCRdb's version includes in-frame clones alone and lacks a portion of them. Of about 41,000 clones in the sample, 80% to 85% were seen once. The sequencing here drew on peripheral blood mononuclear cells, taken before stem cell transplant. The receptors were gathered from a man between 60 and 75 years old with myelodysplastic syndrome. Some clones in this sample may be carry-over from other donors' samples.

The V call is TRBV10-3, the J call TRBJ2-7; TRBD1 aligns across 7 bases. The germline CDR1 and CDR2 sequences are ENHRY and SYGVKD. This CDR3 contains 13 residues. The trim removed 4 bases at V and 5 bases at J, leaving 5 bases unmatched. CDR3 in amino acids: CAISGQGVDEQYF. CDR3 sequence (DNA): TGTGCCATCAGTGGGCAGGGGGTTGACGAGCAGTACTTC.

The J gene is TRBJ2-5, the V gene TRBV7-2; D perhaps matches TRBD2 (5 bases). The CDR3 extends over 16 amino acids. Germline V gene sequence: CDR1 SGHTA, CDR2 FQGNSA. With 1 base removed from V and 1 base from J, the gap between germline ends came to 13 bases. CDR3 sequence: CASSLVTGYPQETQYF. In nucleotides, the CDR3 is TGTGCCAGCAGCTTAGTGACGGGATACCCCCAAGAGACCCAGTACTTC.

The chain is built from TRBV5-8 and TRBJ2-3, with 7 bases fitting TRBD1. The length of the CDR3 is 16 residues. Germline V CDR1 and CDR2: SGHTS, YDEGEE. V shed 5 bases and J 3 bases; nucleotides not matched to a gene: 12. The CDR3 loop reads CASRFRGTGATDTQYF. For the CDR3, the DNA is TGTGCCAGCAGATTCAGGGGCACAGGGGCTACAGATACGCAGTATTTT.

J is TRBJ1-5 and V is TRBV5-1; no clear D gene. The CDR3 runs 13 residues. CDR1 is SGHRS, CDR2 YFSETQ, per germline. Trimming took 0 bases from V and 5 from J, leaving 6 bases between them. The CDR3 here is CASSLAKDQPQHF. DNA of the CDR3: TGCGCCAGCAGCTTGGCAAAGGATCAGCCCCAGCATTTT.

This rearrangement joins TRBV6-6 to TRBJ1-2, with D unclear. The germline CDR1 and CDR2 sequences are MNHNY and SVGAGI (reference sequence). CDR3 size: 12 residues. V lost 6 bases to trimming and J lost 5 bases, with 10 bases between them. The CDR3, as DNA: TGTGCCAGCAGACACGCGGGTTATGGCTACACCTTC. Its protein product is CASRHAGYGYTF.

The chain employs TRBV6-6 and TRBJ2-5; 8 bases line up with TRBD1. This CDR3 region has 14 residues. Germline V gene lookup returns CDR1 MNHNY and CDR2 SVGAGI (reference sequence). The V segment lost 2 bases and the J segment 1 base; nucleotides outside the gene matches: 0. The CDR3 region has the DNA TGTGCCAGCAGTTACCAGGGGGCCCAAGAGACCCAGTACTTC. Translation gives CASSYQGAQETQYF.

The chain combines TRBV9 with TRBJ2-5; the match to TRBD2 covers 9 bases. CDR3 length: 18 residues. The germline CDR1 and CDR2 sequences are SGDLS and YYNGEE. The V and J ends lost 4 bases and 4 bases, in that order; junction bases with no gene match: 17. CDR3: CASSRRIGAGGVGETQYF. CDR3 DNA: TGTGCCAGCAGCCGTAGAATCGGTGCGGGGGGGGTTGGAGAGACCCAGTACTTC.

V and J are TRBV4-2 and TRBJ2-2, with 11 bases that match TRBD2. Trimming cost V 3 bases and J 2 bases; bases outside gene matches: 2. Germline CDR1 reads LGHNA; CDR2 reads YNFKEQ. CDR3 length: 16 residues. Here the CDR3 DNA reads TGTGCCAGCAGCCAGGGACTAGCGGCTAACACCGGGGAGCTGTTTTTT. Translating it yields CASSQGLAANTGELFF.

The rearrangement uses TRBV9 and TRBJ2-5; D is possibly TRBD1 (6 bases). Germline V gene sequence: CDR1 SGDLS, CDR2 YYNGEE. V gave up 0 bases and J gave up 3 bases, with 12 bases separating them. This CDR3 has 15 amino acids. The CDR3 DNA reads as TGTGCCAGCAGCGTAGCTGGGGGCCTTAAAGAGACCCAGTACTTC. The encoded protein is CASSVAGGLKETQYF.

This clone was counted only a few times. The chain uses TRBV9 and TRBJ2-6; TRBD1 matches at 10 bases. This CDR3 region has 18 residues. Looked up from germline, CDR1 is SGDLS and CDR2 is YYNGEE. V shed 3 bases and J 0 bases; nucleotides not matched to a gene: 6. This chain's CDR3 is CASSGRTGGRSGANVLTF. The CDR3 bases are TGTGCCAGCAGCGGGCGGACAGGGGGTCGCTCTGGGGCCAACGTCCTGACTTTC.

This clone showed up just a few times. The CDR3 sequence is CASSLPTIPGEAFF. In DNA, the CDR3 is TGTGCCAGCAGCTTACCGACCATCCCAGGGGAAGCTTTCTTT. This sequence joins TRBV11-1 and TRBJ1-1, with D possibly being TRBD1 (5 bases). There are 14 residues in the CDR3. Germline assignment: CDR1 SGHAT and CDR2 FQDESV (reference sequence). V was clipped by 2 bases and J by 8 bases, with 15 bases between them.

CDR3 region: CASSQDLSGGAWNEQFF. Written as DNA, the CDR3 is TGCGCCAGCAGCCAAGATCTGAGCGGGGGGGCCTGGAATGAGCAGTTCTTC. J is TRBJ2-1 and V is TRBV4-3, with 10 bases fitting TRBD2. Unmatched junction bases numbered 9, after V lost 0 bases and J lost 7 bases. This CDR3 has 17 amino acids. The germline V gene has CDR1 LGHNA and CDR2 YSLEER.

CDR3 protein: CASSGRENNSPLHF. CDR3 sequence (DNA): TGTGCCAGTAGTGGGAGAGAAAATAATTCACCCCTCCACTTT. The V gene is TRBV19, the J gene TRBJ1-6; no clear D. Trimming pared 5 bases from V and 5 bases from J, leaving 10 bases between. This CDR3 has 14 residues. Germline V gene sequence: CDR1 LNHDA, CDR2 SQIVND (reference sequence). The full variable domain, its missing parts supplied by reference TRBV19 and TRBJ1-6, is DGGITQSPKYLFRKEGQNVTLSCEQNLNHDAMYWYRQDPGQGLRLIYYSQIVNDFQKGDIAEGYSVSREKKESFPLTVTSAQKNPTAFYLCASSGRENNSPLHFGNGTRLTVT.

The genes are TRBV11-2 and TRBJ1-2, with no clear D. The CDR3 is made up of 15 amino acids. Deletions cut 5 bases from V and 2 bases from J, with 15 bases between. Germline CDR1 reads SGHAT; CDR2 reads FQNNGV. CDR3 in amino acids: CASSPLTGKNYGYTF. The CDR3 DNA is TGTGCCAGCAGCCCCCTGACCGGGAAGAACTATGGCTACACCTTC.

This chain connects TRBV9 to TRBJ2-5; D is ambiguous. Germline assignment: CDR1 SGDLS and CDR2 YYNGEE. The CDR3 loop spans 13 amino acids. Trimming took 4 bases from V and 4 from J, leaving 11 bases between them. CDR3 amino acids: CASSLRTGETQYF. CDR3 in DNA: TGTGCCAGCAGCTTACGGACGGGAGAGACCCAGTACTTC.

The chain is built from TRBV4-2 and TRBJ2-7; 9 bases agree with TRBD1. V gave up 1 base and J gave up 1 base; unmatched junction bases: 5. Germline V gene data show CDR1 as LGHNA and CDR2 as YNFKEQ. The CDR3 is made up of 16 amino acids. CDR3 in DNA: TGTGCCAGCAGCCAAGTTTCTGGACAGGGGTCCTACGAGCAGTACTTC. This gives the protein CASSQVSGQGSYEQYF.

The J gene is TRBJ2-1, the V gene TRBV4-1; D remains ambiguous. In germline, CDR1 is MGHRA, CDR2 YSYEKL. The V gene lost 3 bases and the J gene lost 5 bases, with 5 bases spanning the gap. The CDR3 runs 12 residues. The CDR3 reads CASSHFNNEQFF. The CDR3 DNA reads TGCGCCAGCAGCCATTTTAACAATGAGCAGTTCTTC.

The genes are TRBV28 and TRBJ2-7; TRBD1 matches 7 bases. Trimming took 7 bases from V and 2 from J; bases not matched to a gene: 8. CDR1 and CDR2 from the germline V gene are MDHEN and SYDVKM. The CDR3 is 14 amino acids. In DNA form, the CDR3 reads TGTGCCAGCAACGACAGGGACATAGCCTACGAGCAGTACTTC. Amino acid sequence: CASNDRDIAYEQYF.

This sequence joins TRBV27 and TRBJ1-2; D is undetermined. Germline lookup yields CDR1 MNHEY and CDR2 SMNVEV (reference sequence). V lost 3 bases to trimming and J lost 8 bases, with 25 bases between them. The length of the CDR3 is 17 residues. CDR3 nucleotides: TGTGCCAGCAGTTTTCGCGCTGAGACACAAGTAACTATGGGCTACACCTTC. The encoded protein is CASSFRAETQVTMGYTF.

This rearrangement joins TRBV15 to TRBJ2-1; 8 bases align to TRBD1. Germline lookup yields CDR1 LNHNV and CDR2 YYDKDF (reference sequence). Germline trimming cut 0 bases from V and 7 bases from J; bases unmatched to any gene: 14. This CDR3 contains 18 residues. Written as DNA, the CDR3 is TGTGCCACCAGCAGAGATTGGGGAGACAGGGGAGTGGTAAATGAGCAGTTCTTC. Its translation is CATSRDWGDRGVVNEQFF.

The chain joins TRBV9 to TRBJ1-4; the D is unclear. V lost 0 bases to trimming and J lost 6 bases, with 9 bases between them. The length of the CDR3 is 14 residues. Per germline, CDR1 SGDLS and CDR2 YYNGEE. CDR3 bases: TGTGCCAGCAGCGTAGGAGGACTTGATGAAAAACTGTTTTTT. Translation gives CASSVGGLDEKLFF.